Following are 5 T cell receptor beta chains from one sample sequenced in a study of PD-1 blockade in classical Hodgkin lymphoma. Brentuximab vedotin exposure varied, and every patient relapsed after autologous stem cell transplantation. Generated by immunoSEQ multiplex PCR, the TCRdb table keeps only in-frame clones and is missing some. The sample records roughly 150,000 clones, around four fifths being singletons. Here the sequenced sample was peripheral blood mononuclear cells (PBMCs), taken before the second cycle of nivolumab. The receptors come from a human donor with classical Hodgkin lymphoma.

The rearrangement uses TRBV7-2 and TRBJ2-1; possible D gene TRBD1, 6 bases. The CDR3 contains 13 residues. Trimming stripped 5 bases from V and 8 bases from J, with 13 bases between. Per the germline V gene, CDR1 is SGHTA and CDR2 is FQGNSA. The chain's CDR3 is CASSTLWGHEQFF. CDR3 bases: TGTGCCAGCAGCACTCTGTGGGGGCATGAGCAGTTCTTC.

The CDR3: CAWSVGLAGVELFF. The CDR3, as DNA: TGTGCCTGGAGTGTGGGGCTAGCGGGAGTGGAGCTGTTTTTT. This rearrangement joins TRBV30 to TRBJ2-2, with 10 bases that match TRBD2. The CDR3 is 14 amino acids. CDR1 and CDR2 (germline): GTSNPN, SVGIG (reference sequence). J lost 10 bases, V lost 0 bases, and 5 bases had no gene match.

V usage is TRBV19 and J usage is TRBJ2-7; TRBD1 aligns across 7 bases. With V trimmed by 4 bases and J by 3 bases, 12 bases remained unmatched. Looked up from germline, CDR1 is LNHDA and CDR2 is SQIVND (reference sequence). CDR3 length: 16 amino acids. The CDR3 reads CASSTLRTGALYEQYF. As DNA, the CDR3 is TGTGCCAGTAGTACCCTCCGCACAGGGGCTCTCTACGAGCAGTACTTC.

This clone has a handful of counts. The CDR3 here is CASSLAANTQYF. Here the CDR3 DNA reads TGTGCCAGCAGCTTAGCGGCGAATACGCAGTATTTT. This chain links TRBV7-9 with TRBJ2-3, with unresolved D. Trimming shortened V by 0 bases and J by 7 bases, and 5 bases separated the two germline ends. The CDR3 length is 12 residues. The germline CDR1 and CDR2 sequences are SEHNR and FQNEAQ (reference sequence).

A single count supports this clone. The chain carries TRBV7-6 and TRBJ2-2; TRBD1 agrees at 10 bases. The CDR3 is 17 residues long. Germline loops: CDR1 SGHVS, CDR2 FNYEAQ. V lost 5 bases and J lost 1; bases outside the gene matches: 7. The CDR3 nucleotides read TGTGCCAGCAGCACCCCCCGGGACAGGGGGAACACCGGGGAGCTGTTTTTT. It codes for CASSTPRDRGNTGELFF.